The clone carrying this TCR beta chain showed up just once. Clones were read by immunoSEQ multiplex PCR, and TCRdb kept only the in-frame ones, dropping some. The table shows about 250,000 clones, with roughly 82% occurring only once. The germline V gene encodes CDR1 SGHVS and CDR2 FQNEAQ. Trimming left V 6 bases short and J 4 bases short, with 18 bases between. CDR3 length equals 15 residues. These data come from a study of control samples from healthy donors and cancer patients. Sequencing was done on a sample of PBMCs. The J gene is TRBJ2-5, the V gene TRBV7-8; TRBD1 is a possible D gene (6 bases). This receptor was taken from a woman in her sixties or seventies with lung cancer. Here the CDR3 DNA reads TGTGCCAGCAGGAAAGGCAGGGGAAGAGGAGAGACCCAGTACTTC. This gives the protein CASRKGRGRGETQYF. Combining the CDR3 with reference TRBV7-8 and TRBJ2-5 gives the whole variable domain GAGVSQSPRYKVAKRGQDVALRCDPISGHVSLFWYQQALGQGPEFLTYFQNEAQLDKSGLPSDRFFAERPEGSVSTLKIQRTQQEDSAVYLCASRKGRGRGETQYFGPGTRLLVL.